Listed here are 29 T cell receptor beta chains from one sample, sequenced in a study of identical twins. TCRdb used MiXCR to reprocess the 5' RACE reads, holding one entry per CDR3 protein. The data contain roughly 1.6 million distinct CDR3 sequences, about 30% of them singletons. The sequenced material came from cord blood. The source of these receptors is a newborn girl in good health.

The rearrangement joins TRBV4-2 to TRBJ2-3; 12 bases map to TRBD2. This CDR3 region has 16 residues. Germline CDR1 is LGHNA and CDR2 is YNFKEQ. The J segment lost 7 bases and the V segment lost 5 bases, leaving 10 bases of the junction unmatched. This CDR3 is CASSTRTSGEFNTQYF. CDR3 sequence (DNA): TGTGCCAGCAGCACACGGACTAGCGGGGAATTTAATACGCAGTATTTT.

The chain combines TRBV20-1 with TRBJ1-4; D gene unclear. CDR3 length: 14 amino acids. From germline, CDR1 is DFQATT and CDR2 SNEGSKA (reference sequence). The V end was cut by 0 bases, the J end by 8 bases, with 13 bases between. CDR3 residues: CSARDSRLEEKLFF. The DNA for the CDR3 is TGCAGTGCTAGAGATTCGAGGCTGGAGGAAAAACTGTTTTTT.

This clonotype was observed a few times. This chain links TRBV4-1 with TRBJ2-1; 12 nucleotides align to TRBD2. V shed 1 base and J 5 bases; nucleotides not matched to a gene: 6. Germline values: CDR1 MGHRA, CDR2 YSYEKL. The CDR3 extends over 17 amino acids. CDR3 sequence reads: CASSQGSWTSGDNEQFF. Here the CDR3 DNA reads TGCGCCAGCAGCCAAGGATCGTGGACTAGCGGGGACAATGAGCAGTTCTTC.

This clonotype turned up a few times. J is TRBJ1-6 and V is TRBV20-1, with D possibly TRBD1 on 5 matching bases. This CDR3 is built from 15 residues. Germline V gives CDR1 DFQATT, CDR2 SNEGSKA (reference sequence). The germline V and J ends were trimmed by 6 bases and 0 bases, with 12 bases remaining between them. The CDR3 reads CSALQDSSYNSPLHF. CDR3 sequence (DNA): TGCAGTGCATTACAGGATAGCTCCTATAATTCACCCCTCCACTTT.

The chain combines TRBV5-1 with TRBJ2-1; D may be TRBD2 (6 bases). Looked up from germline, CDR1 is SGHRS and CDR2 is YFSETQ. Trimming stripped 4 bases from V and 5 bases from J, with 13 bases between. CDR3 length equals 14 residues. CDR3 in DNA: TGCGCCAGCAGCGGGCGGGGTTCCAACAATGAGCAGTTCTTC. Its protein is CASSGRGSNNEQFF.

The V call is TRBV7-2, the J call TRBJ2-1; TRBD2 agrees at 8 bases. With 5 bases clipped from V and 0 bases from J, the junction kept 6 bases outside the gene matches. There are 16 residues in the CDR3. Germline values: CDR1 SGHTA, CDR2 FQGNSA. CDR3 sequence (DNA): TGTGCCAGCAGCCAATACCTAGCGGGCTCCTACAATGAGCAGTTCTTC. Its translation is CASSQYLAGSYNEQFF.

The chain links TRBV9 to TRBJ2-1, with 14 bases lining up with TRBD2. Trimming cost V 4 bases and J 13 bases; bases outside gene matches: 13. The CDR3 totals 16 residues. Germline CDR1 reads SGDLS; CDR2 reads YYNGEE. The CDR3 is CASSTRLAGGRETQFF. The CDR3 DNA reads TGTGCCAGCAGCACTCGACTAGCGGGAGGGCGAGAGACCCAGTTCTTC.

About this clonotype: Since a much larger clone is just one base distant, this may be a read error. CDR3 nucleotides: TGCAGCGTTGCCGCAGTAGCGGGAGAGAGCGAGCAGTACTTC. Its protein product is CSVAAVAGESEQYF. The chain is built from TRBV29-1 and TRBJ2-7; TRBD2 matches 9 bases. Germline loops: CDR1 SQVTM, CDR2 ANQGSEA. The CDR3 length is 14 residues. Trimming cost V 4 bases and J 6 bases; bases outside gene matches: 10.

The chain links TRBV24-1 to TRBJ1-5; 9 bases align to TRBD1. The length of the CDR3 is 16 residues. Germline V gene lookup returns CDR1 KGHDR and CDR2 SFDVKD. The trim removed 1 base at V and 5 bases at J, leaving 5 bases unmatched. The CDR3 protein is CATSDFGQGTDQPQHF. CDR3 bases: TGTGCCACCAGTGATTTTGGACAGGGGACGGATCAGCCCCAGCATTTT.

This clonotype was seen only a few times. This rearrangement joins TRBV28 to TRBJ2-1; 11 bases align to TRBD2. V was pared by 3 bases and J by 5 bases, with 21 bases of the junction left unmatched. CDR3 length equals 21 residues. The V gene's germline CDR1 is MDHEN and CDR2 SYDVKM. For the CDR3, the DNA is TGTGCCAGCAGTTTGTCGTATCCCGGGACTAGCGGTTATGGAGGGAACAATGAGCAGTTCTTC. Translating it yields CASSLSYPGTSGYGGNNEQFF.

This chain uses TRBV7-2 with TRBJ2-4, with TRBD2 matching over 10 bases. The J call may be faulty, since TRBJ2-7 better matches the DNA end. The CDR3 extends over 16 amino acids. Germline lookup yields CDR1 SGHTA and CDR2 FQGNSA. Here the CDR3 reads CASSSAGLAGVYEQYF. CDR3 coding DNA: TGTGCCAGCAGCTCGGCCGGGCTAGCGGGAGTCTACGAGCAGTACTTC.

Comment on this clonotype: One base away lies a much larger clone, so this may be a sequencing read error. V gene TRBV24-1 combines with J gene TRBJ2-1; D gene unclear. This CDR3 region has 14 residues. Germline V gene sequence: CDR1 KGHDR, CDR2 SFDVKD. CDR3 amino acids: CATGDPVRVNEQFF. In DNA, the CDR3 is TGTGCCACCGGTGATCCCGTTAGGGTGAATGAGCAGTTCTTC.

This clonotype appeared a few times. J is TRBJ2-1 and V is TRBV27; TRBD2 is a possible D gene (6 bases). V gave up 0 bases and J gave up 2 bases, with 11 bases separating them. CDR1 and CDR2 (germline): MNHEY, SMNVEV (reference sequence). This CDR3 is built from 16 residues. The DNA for the CDR3 is TGTGCCAGCAGTTTATCGGGGCTAGCGACCTACAATGAGCAGTTCTTC. As protein: CASSLSGLATYNEQFF.

For this clonotype: Being one base from a much bigger clone, this may be a read error. The chain combines TRBV12-3 or TRBV12-4 with TRBJ2-1; TRBD1 agrees at 8 bases. The V and J ends lost 11 bases and 3 bases, in that order; junction bases with no gene match: 12. CDR3 size: 15 residues. CDR3 amino acids: CAGSGQGRFYNEQFF. The CDR3 DNA sequence: TGTGCCGGCTCTGGACAGGGAAGATTCTACAATGAGCAGTTCTTC.

The chain employs TRBV7-9 and TRBJ2-4; D ambiguous. The CDR3 totals 17 residues. V was pared by 1 base and J by 0 bases, with 13 bases between. CDR1 is SEHNR and CDR2 is FQNEAQ in the germline V gene (reference sequence). CDR3 residues: CASSLVEARLAKNIQYF. CDR3 bases: TGTGCCAGCAGCTTAGTGGAAGCGAGACTAGCCAAAAACATTCAGTACTTC.

This clonotype was seen more than once but under ten times. The chain uses TRBV5-1 and TRBJ1-2; 7 bases align to TRBD1. The length of the CDR3 is 15 residues. Germline V gene data show CDR1 as SGHRS and CDR2 as YFSETQ. V shed 4 bases and J 4 bases; nucleotides not matched to a gene: 10. As DNA, the CDR3 is TGCGCCAGCAGCAGTCTACCGGGACAGTTCTATGGCTACACCTTC. Encoded protein: CASSSLPGQFYGYTF.

The CDR3 loop reads CASSLKASGRLGSYNEQFF. For the CDR3, the DNA is TGCGCCAGCAGCTTGAAGGCTAGCGGGAGGTTAGGCTCCTACAATGAGCAGTTCTTC. The gene calls are TRBV5-1 and TRBJ2-1; TRBD2 matches 11 bases. This CDR3 is 19 amino acids long. Germline V gives CDR1 SGHRS, CDR2 YFSETQ. V shed 1 base and J 0 bases; nucleotides not matched to a gene: 9.

The chain recombines TRBV21-1 with TRBJ2-1. TRBV21-1 is tagged as a pseudogene. The length of the CDR3 is 15 residues. In DNA, the CDR3 is TGTGCCAGCAGCCCTATGCAGTCGTTTTCTAATGAGCAGTTCTTC. Protein product: CASSPMQSFSNEQFF.

CDR3 protein: CSARNWQGTYEQYF. The DNA for the CDR3 is TGCAGTGCTCGGAATTGGCAGGGGACCTACGAGCAGTACTTC. The genes are TRBV20-1 and TRBJ2-7; TRBD1 is a possible D gene (6 bases). Trimming removed 5 bases at V and 2 bases at J, with 16 bases between. The germline V gene encodes CDR1 DFQATT and CDR2 SNEGSKA (reference sequence). The CDR3 consists of 14 residues.

This clonotype showed up just a few times. This chain connects TRBV20-1 to TRBJ1-1, with D maybe TRBD1 (5 bases). Germline CDR1 reads DFQATT; CDR2 reads SNEGSKA (reference sequence). V gave up 3 bases and J gave up 0 bases, with 11 bases separating them. The CDR3 is made up of 14 amino acids. The CDR3 loop reads CSASPTVMNTEAFF. For the CDR3, the DNA is TGCAGTGCTAGCCCGACAGTAATGAACACTGAAGCTTTCTTT.

In its sample, this clonotype was seen a few times. The chain carries TRBV7-9 and TRBJ2-7, with 8 bases lining up with TRBD2. The DNA end is more similar to TRBJ2-4, so the J call may be wrong. This CDR3 spans 16 amino acids. The germline V gene encodes CDR1 SEHNR and CDR2 FQNEAQ (reference sequence). The CDR3 DNA is TGTGCCAGCAGCTTAGATAAAGCGGGAGCTAGAAACATTCAGTACTTC. It is translated as CASSLDKAGARNIQYF.

Concerning this clonotype: With a much larger clone just one base away, this may be a read error. The chain is built from TRBV21-1 and TRBJ2-1; the table's D gene call, TRBD2, was not cross checked with the DNA. TRBV21-1 is classified as a pseudogene. This CDR3 comprises 16 residues. The CDR3 nucleotides read TGTGCCAGCTGGGCTGACGTGGGACTAGGAGACAATGAGCAGTTCTTC. Translated, it gives CASWADVGLGDNEQFF.

There are a few counts of this clonotype. As DNA, the CDR3 is TGTGCCAGCAGCTTGGGGTATACCCTGCCACACTACGAGCAGTACTTC. It codes for CASSLGYTLPHYEQYF. The rearrangement uses TRBV5-4 and TRBJ2-7; no firm D call. V lost 0 bases and J lost 3, with 16 bases in between. Looked up from germline, CDR1 is SGHNT and CDR2 is YYREEE (reference sequence). CDR3 length: 16 residues.

In this sample, this clonotype turned up a few times. This sequence joins TRBV3-1 and TRBJ2-7; D might be TRBD1 or TRBD2, each matching 5 bases. Trimming removed 2 bases from V and 2 bases from J, with 10 bases in between. CDR1 is LGHDT and CDR2 is YNNKEL in the germline V gene (reference sequence). CDR3 length: 14 amino acids. CDR3 sequence: CASSQRDGTYEQYF. CDR3 nucleotide sequence: TGTGCCAGCAGCCAACGGGACGGCACCTACGAGCAGTACTTC.

Details on this clonotype: A much bigger clone sits one base away, suggesting this may be a read error. CDR3 region: CASSLVSSGETQFF. CDR3 DNA sequence: TGTGCCAGCAGTTTAGTATCTAGCGGGGAGACCCAGTTCTTC. This chain uses TRBV27 with TRBJ2-1; TRBD2 matches 9 bases. The CDR3 extends over 14 amino acids. Germline V CDR1 and CDR2: MNHEY, SMNVEV (reference sequence). Unmatched junction bases numbered 9, after V lost 2 bases and J lost 13 bases.

The chain is built from TRBV10-3 and TRBJ2-3, with TRBD2 matching over 12 bases. Germline V gives CDR1 ENHRY, CDR2 SYGVKD. Trimming removed 3 bases from V and 2 bases from J; junction bases left unmatched: 3. This CDR3 spans 16 amino acids. The CDR3 loop reads CAISETSGGFTDTQYF. The CDR3 nucleotides read TGTGCCATCAGTGAAACTAGCGGGGGGTTCACAGATACGCAGTATTTT.

This sequence joins TRBV14 and TRBJ2-7; D is undetermined. Germline V gene data show CDR1 as SGHDN and CDR2 as FVKESK. The CDR3 length is 15 residues. V was clipped by 4 bases and J by 2 bases, with 15 bases between them. CDR3 loop: CASSRARTVAYEQYF. The CDR3 DNA reads TGTGCCAGCAGCCGAGCCAGGACGGTTGCCTACGAGCAGTACTTC.

This clonotype was observed once. The V gene is TRBV13, the J gene TRBJ2-2; a possible D gene is TRBD2 (5 bases). Germline values: CDR1 PRHDT, CDR2 FYEKMQ (reference sequence). The CDR3 covers 13 residues. The V gene lost 2 bases and the J gene lost 7 bases, with 8 bases spanning the gap. Written as DNA, the CDR3 is TGTGCCAGCAGCTTACAGGAGGTCGGGGAGCTGTTTTTT. This sequence encodes CASSLQEVGELFF.

The chain combines TRBV5-1 with TRBJ2-4; tentative D call: TRBD1 (5 bases). Germline V gene data show CDR1 as SGHRS and CDR2 as YFSETQ. The ends were cut back, 0 bases at V and 8 bases at J, with 12 bases in the middle. There are 14 residues in the CDR3. CDR3 nucleotide sequence: TGCGCCAGCAGCTTGGAGGCAGGGAAGGACATTCAGTACTTC. Translating it yields CASSLEAGKDIQYF.